This TCR beta chain was found in a study of patients and donors after allogeneic stem cell transplantation. The CDR3 is made up of 16 amino acids. The germline gives CDR1 LGHNA, CDR2 YNFKEQ. V gave up 1 base and J gave up 2 bases, with 13 bases separating them. From the RT-PCR reads, TCRdb called clonotypes with MiXCR, one entry per CDR3 protein. The table includes about 960,000 distinct CDR3 sequences, approximately 18% detected once. The chain uses TRBV4-2 and TRBJ2-3; no definite D call. The receptor was isolated from a human donor who was either an allogeneic HSCT recipient or a stem cell or donor lymphocyte infusion donor (not recorded which). It is not recorded whose cells these are; they may come from a transplant donor. Sequencing used blood, either unsorted or a sorted T cell fraction (not recorded which). CDR3 in amino acids: CASSQGPLISTDTQYF. CDR3 sequence (DNA): TGTGCCAGCAGCCAAGGACCTTTGATATCCACAGATACGCAGTATTTT.